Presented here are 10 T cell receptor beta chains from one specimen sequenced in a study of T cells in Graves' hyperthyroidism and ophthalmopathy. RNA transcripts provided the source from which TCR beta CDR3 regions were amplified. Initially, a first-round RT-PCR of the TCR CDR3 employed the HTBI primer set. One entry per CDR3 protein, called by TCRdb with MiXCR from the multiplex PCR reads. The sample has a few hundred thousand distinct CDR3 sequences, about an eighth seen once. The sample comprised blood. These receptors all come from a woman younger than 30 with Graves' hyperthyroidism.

Here the CDR3 reads CASREGLANTGELFF. CDR3 coding DNA: TGTGCCAGCAGAGAGGGACTAGCGAACACCGGGGAGCTGTTTTTT. The rearrangement joins TRBV25-1 to TRBJ2-2, with 8 bases that match TRBD2. Germline V lookup: CDR1 MGHDK, CDR2 SYGVNS. The V and J ends lost 6 bases and 0 bases, in that order; junction bases with no gene match: 3. This CDR3 has 15 amino acids.

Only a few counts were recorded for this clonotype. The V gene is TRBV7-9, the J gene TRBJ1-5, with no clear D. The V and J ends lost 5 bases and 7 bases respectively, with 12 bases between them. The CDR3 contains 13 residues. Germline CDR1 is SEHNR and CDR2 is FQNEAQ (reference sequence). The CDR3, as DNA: TGTGCCAGCAGCCCGGATACGACGCAGCCCCAGCATTTT. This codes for CASSPDTTQPQHF.

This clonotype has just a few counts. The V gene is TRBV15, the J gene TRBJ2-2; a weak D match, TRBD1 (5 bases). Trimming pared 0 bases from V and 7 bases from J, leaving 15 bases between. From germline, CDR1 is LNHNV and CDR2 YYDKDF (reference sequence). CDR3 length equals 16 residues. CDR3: CATSRERREILGELFF. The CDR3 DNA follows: TGTGCCACCAGCAGAGAGCGCAGGGAAATCCTCGGGGAGCTGTTTTTT.

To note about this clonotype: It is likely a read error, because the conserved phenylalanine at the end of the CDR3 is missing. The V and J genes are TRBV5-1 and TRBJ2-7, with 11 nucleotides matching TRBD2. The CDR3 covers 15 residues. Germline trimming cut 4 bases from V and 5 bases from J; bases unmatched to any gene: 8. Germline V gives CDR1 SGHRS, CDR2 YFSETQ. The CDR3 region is CASSATSGRSHEQYL. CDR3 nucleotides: TGCGCCAGCAGCGCTACTAGCGGGAGAAGCCACGAGCAGTACCTC.

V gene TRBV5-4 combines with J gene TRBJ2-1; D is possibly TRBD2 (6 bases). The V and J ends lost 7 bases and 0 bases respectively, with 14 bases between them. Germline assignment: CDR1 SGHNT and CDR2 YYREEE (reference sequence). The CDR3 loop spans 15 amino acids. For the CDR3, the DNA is TGTGCCAGCCAATTGACGGGAGACTCCTACAATGAGCAGTTCTTC. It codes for CASQLTGDSYNEQFF. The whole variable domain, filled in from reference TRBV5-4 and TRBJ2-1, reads ETGVTQSPTHLIKTRGQQVTLRCSSQSGHNTVSWYQQALGQGPQFIFQYYREEENGRGNFPPRFSGLQFPNYSSELNVNALELDDSALYLCASQLTGDSYNEQFFGPGTRLTVL.

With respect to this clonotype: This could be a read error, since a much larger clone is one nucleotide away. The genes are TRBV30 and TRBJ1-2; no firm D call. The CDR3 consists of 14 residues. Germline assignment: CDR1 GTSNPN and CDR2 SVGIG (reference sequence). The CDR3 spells CARSVMRVGYGYTF. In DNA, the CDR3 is TGTGCCCGGAGTGTTATGCGGGTAGGCTATGGCTACACCTTC.

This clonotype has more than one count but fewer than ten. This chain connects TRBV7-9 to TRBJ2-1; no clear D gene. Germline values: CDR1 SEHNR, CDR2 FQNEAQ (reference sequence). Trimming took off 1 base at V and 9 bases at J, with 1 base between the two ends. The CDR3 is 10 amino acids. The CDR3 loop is CASSLGEQFF. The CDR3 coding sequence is TGTGCCAGCAGCTTAGGTGAGCAGTTCTTC. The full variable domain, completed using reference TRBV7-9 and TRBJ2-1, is DTGVSQNPRHKITKRGQNVTFRCDPISEHNRLYWYRQTLGQGPEFLTYFQNEAQLEKSRLLSDRFSAERPKGSFSTLEIQRTEQGDSAMYLCASSLGEQFFGPGTRLTVL.

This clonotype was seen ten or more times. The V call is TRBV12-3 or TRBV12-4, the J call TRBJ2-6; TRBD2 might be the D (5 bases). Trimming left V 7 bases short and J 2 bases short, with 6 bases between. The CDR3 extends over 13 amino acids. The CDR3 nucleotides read TGTGCCAGCATCGGGGCTGGGGCCAACGTCCTGACTTTC. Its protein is CASIGAGANVLTF.

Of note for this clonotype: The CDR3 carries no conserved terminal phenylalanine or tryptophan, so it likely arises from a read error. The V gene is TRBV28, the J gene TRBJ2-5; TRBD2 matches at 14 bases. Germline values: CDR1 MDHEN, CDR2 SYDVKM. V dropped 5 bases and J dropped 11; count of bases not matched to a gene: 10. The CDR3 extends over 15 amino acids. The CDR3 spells CASSTGTSGRLKQYL. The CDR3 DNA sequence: TGTGCCAGCAGTACGGGGACTAGCGGGAGACTGAAACAGTACCTC.

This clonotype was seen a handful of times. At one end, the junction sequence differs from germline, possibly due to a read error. This chain's CDR3 is CSARVTTGTGLNSPLHF. CDR3 DNA sequence: TGCAGTGCTAGAGTAACAACCGGGACAGGCCTTAATTCACCCCTCCATTTT. The chain carries TRBV20-1 and TRBJ1-6, with 8 bases lining up with TRBD1. There are 17 residues in the CDR3. From germline, CDR1 is DFQATT and CDR2 SNEGSKA (reference sequence).